The source of this T cell receptor (beta chain) is a study of blood T cell repertoires in COVID-19. Study context: T cells, B-cell-depleted T cells, or PBMCs supplied cDNA or gDNA.

As processed by the authors: Using reference gene primer amplification, nucleated cell counts were estimated. TCRdb's copy holds only in-frame clones and misses some; the assay was immunoSEQ multiplex PCR. V and J calls and clone size are given by that table; D and trimming were obtained from the DNA. The sample has 200,000 or so clones, approximately 90% seen once; the top ten hold less than 3%. The V end was cut by 4 bases, the J end by 5 bases, with 8 bases between. The CDR3 loop spans 12 amino acids. CDR1 and CDR2 from the germline V gene are LGHDT and YNNKEL (reference sequence). The V and J genes are TRBV3-1 (or the pseudogene TRBV3-2) and TRBJ2-5; D gene uncertain. The sequence derives from a man younger than 40 with COVID-19, enrolled during active disease. The material sequenced was peripheral blood. The CDR3 bases are TGTGCCAGCAGCCCCAGACACGAGACCCAGTACTTC. Translated: CASSPRHETQYF.